The 5 T cell receptor beta chains given below trace back to one sample, sequenced in a study of cytomegalovirus exposure and HLA in healthy donors (dated by TCRdb to about 2017). The library was generated by the immunoSEQ multiplex PCR assay. A mixture of 60 forward primers for TCR Vbeta segments and 13 reverse primers for TCR Jbeta segments was used in the multiplex PCR. This immuneACCESS table, as held by TCRdb, lists in-frame sequences with V and J called but not all clones. Of the missing ones, under half trace to an unresolved V gene in checked studies; the others have no known cause. The sample records some 62,000 clones, over 75% of which are singletons. The top ten clones comprise 1.4% of the sample. Sequenced: PBMCs. These TCRs come from a man aged 18 to 29 in good health and CMV-seronegative.

This sequence joins TRBV4-1 and TRBJ2-7; 7 bases agree with TRBD1. Germline V CDR1 and CDR2: MGHRA, YSYEKL. The CDR3 extends over 13 amino acids. With V trimmed by 5 bases and J by 5 bases, 6 bases remained unmatched. The CDR3 region is CASSSTGQDEQYF. The CDR3 DNA follows: TGCGCCAGCAGCTCGACAGGGCAAGACGAGCAGTACTTC.

The gene calls are TRBV30 and TRBJ1-1; maybe TRBD1 (6 bases). This CDR3 has 15 residues. The germline CDR1 and CDR2 sequences are GTSNPN and SVGIG (reference sequence). Trimming took 2 bases from V and 5 from J, leaving 18 bases between them. The CDR3: CAWSSQGWLDTEAFF. The CDR3 region has the DNA TGTGCCTGGAGTTCACAGGGATGGCTGGATACTGAAGCTTTCTTT.

The V call is TRBV9, the J call TRBJ2-1, with a weak D call TRBD2 (7 bases). Germline CDR1 SGDLS, CDR2 YYNGEE. The CDR3 runs 15 residues. V gave up 0 bases and J gave up 7 bases, with 14 bases separating them. The CDR3 protein is CASSVGAGAGNEQFF. Written as DNA, the CDR3 is TGTGCCAGCAGCGTAGGGGCGGGGGCCGGGAATGAGCAGTTCTTC.

The CDR3 spells CASSVRPGQEADTQYF. The CDR3 DNA reads as TGTGCCAGCAGCGTAAGGCCCGGACAGGAGGCAGATACGCAGTATTTT. The chain combines TRBV9 with TRBJ2-3, with TRBD1 identical over 7 bases. The CDR3 runs 16 residues. Germline CDR1 and CDR2: SGDLS and YYNGEE. With V trimmed by 1 base and J by 4 bases, 9 bases remained unmatched.

The rearrangement links TRBV28 to TRBJ1-2; D remains unclear. The germline V gene has CDR1 MDHEN and CDR2 SYDVKM. The CDR3 runs to 13 residues. V lost 3 bases and J 2 bases, leaving 7 bases between the germline ends. The CDR3 loop reads CASSLRSNYGYTF. The CDR3 DNA is TGTGCCAGCAGTTTGAGATCCAACTATGGCTACACCTTC.